This T cell receptor (beta chain) appears in the sequencing data of a study of T cells after posttransplantation cyclophosphamide. Study conclusions and caveats: Tissue-infiltrating T cells from skin or gut overlapped little with blood T cells. After PTCy, TRB diversity resembled that of CNI/methotrexate controls. Later post-transplant blood repertoires were often dominated by donor CD8+ memory clones.

Measured with immunoSEQ multiplex PCR; TCRdb has only the in-frame clones, and not every one. The table shows 9,500 to 12,000 clones, with approximately 90% occurring only once. Busulfan-fludarabine conditioning, marrow transplant, and cyclophosphamide on days +3 and +4 were administered. In the case of this clone: Its antigen is undetermined.

Germline CDR1 and CDR2: SGHDT and YYEEEE. Trimming left V 0 bases short and J 2 bases short, with 6 bases between. The length of the CDR3 is 14 residues. This receptor was taken from a female patient younger than 45 who received an allogeneic stem cell transplant from an unrelated donor, was CMV-positive, and had no GVHD. Some of the T cells may derive from the graft donor. The chain has TRBV5-6 and TRBJ2-1; D not resolved. The sample consisted of PBMCs, taken after allogeneic stem cell transplant with posttransplant cyclophosphamide. CDR3 nucleotides: TGTGCCAGCAGCTTGGAGAGGACCTACAATGAGCAGTTCTTC. This sequence encodes CASSLERTYNEQFF.